The present T cell receptor (beta chain) was sequenced within a study of blood T cell repertoires in COVID-19. Study overall: The samples span acute and convalescent COVID-19 from the United States, Italy and Spain. Sample material is recorded as cDNA or gDNA derived from T cells, B-cell-depleted T cells, or PBMCs.

Trimming cost V 1 base and J 7 bases; bases outside gene matches: 6. This CDR3 contains 14 residues. CDR1 is LNHDA and CDR2 is SQIVND in the germline V gene (reference sequence). This clone was recorded once. While infection was still active, Seattle patients were enrolled and then followed longitudinally. As handled by the study authors: Quantification of nucleated cells was approximated via reference gene primer amplification. Only in-frame clones appear in the TCRdb table, and some are missing; sequencing was by immunoSEQ multiplex PCR. The V and J calls and the clone size are those of that table, but D and trimming were determined from the DNA. There are 87,000 or so clones in the sample; over 75% occur only once, and approximately 2.8% lies in the top ten.

This TCR came from a woman of 80 years or more with COVID-19, enrolled during active disease. The chain has TRBV19 and TRBJ2-5; 7 positions agree with TRBD2. The sample comprised peripheral blood. The CDR3 DNA follows: TGTGCCAGTAGTATAGCTGGGACTAAGGGGACCCAGTACTTC. This encodes CASSIAGTKGTQYF.